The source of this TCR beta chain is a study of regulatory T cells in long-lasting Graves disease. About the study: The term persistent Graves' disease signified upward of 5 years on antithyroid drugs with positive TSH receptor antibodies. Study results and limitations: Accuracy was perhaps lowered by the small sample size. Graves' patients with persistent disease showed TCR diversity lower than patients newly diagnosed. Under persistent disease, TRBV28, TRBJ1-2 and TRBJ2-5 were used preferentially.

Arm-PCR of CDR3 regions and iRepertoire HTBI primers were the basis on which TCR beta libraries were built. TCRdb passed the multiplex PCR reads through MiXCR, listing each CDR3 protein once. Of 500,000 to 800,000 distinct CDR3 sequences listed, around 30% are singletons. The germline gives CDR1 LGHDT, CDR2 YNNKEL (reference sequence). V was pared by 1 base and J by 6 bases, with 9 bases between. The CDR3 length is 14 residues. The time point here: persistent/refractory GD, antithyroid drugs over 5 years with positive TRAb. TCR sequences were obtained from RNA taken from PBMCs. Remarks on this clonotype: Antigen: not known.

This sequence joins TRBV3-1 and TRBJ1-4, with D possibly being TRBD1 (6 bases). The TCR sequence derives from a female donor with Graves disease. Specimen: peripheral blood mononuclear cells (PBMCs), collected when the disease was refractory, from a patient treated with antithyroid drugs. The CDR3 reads CASSQGWTDEKLFF. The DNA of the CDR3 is TGTGCCAGCAGCCAAGGGTGGACAGATGAAAAACTGTTTTTT.